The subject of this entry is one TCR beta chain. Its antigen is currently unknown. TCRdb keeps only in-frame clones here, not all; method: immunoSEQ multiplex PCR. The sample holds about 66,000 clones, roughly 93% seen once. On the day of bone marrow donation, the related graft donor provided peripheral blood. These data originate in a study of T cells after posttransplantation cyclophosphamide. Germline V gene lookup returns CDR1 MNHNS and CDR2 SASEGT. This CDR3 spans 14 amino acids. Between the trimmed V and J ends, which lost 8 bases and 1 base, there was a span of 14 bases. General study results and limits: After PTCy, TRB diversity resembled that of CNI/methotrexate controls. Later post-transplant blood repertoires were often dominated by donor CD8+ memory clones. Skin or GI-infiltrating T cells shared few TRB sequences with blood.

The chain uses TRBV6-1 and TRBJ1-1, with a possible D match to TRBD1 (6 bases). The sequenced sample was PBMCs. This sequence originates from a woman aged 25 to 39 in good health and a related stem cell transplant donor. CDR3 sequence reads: CASGRGHPNTEAFF. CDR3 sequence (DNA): TGTGCCAGCGGACGGGGACACCCGAACACTGAAGCTTTCTTT.